The 23 T cell receptor beta chains presented below share a single source sample, sequenced in a study of CD8 T cells in Susac syndrome. RNA in amounts of about 0.45 to 1 ug was reverse transcribed with random hexamers. Each CDR3 protein gets one entry after TCRdb re-called the immunoSEQ multiplex PCR reads with MiXCR. The repertoire holds under 95,000 distinct CDR3 sequences, with around 93% as singletons. Material: CD8+ T cells from PBMCs. The receptors were gathered from a human donor with Susac syndrome.

J is TRBJ1-1 and V is TRBV9, with D hard to call. The CDR3 is 13 residues long. The V gene's germline CDR1 is SGDLS and CDR2 YYNGEE. With 0 bases removed from V and 3 bases from J, the gap between germline ends came to 6 bases. The CDR3 bases are TGTGCCAGCAGCGTAGGAGGGTACACTGAAGCTTTCTTT. Residues: CASSVGGYTEAFF. Full variable domain (remainder filled in from reference TRBV9 and TRBJ1-1): DSGVTQTPKHLITATGQRVTLRCSPRSGDLSVYWYQQSLDQGLQFLIQYYNGEERAKGNILERFSAQQFPDLHSELNLSSLELGDSALYFCASSVGGYTEAFFGQGTRLTVV.

The chain has TRBV20-1 and TRBJ2-1; possibly TRBD2 for D (5 bases). Per germline, CDR1 DFQATT and CDR2 SNEGSKA (reference sequence). The V and J ends lost 1 base and 0 bases respectively, with 10 bases between them. The CDR3 extends over 15 amino acids. CDR3 region: CSARAGSASYNEQFF. The CDR3 region has the DNA TGCAGTGCTAGAGCTGGTAGCGCCTCCTACAATGAGCAGTTCTTC.

The rearrangement uses TRBV20-1 and TRBJ1-4; perhaps TRBD1 as D (6 bases). Germline V gene lookup returns CDR1 DFQATT and CDR2 SNEGSKA (reference sequence). The CDR3 has 13 residues. V lost 6 bases and J 3 bases, leaving 11 bases between the germline ends. The CDR3 is CSAKDSPNEKLFF. The CDR3 DNA is TGCAGTGCCAAGGACAGTCCTAATGAAAAACTGTTTTTT.

This chain links TRBV29-1 with TRBJ2-7; 8 positions match TRBD2. V lost 7 bases and J lost 7; bases outside the gene matches: 3. The CDR3 length is 10 residues. Germline loops: CDR1 SQVTM, CDR2 ANQGSEA. The CDR3 region is CSALAGEQYF. In DNA, the CDR3 is TGCAGCGCATTAGCGGGGGAGCAGTACTTC.

The chain recombines TRBV29-1 with TRBJ1-2; D possibly corresponds to TRBD1 (6 bases). Germline CDR1 is SQVTM and CDR2 is ANQGSEA. The V gene lost 6 bases and the J gene lost 1 base, with 15 bases spanning the gap. This CDR3 contains 14 residues. The CDR3 protein is CSVPRQDLNYGYTF. The CDR3 DNA is TGCAGCGTCCCCAGACAGGATCTTAACTATGGCTACACCTTC.

J is TRBJ2-2 and V is TRBV25-1, with D perhaps assigned TRBD1 or TRBD2 (5 bases each). The CDR3 consists of 18 residues. Looked up from germline, CDR1 is MGHDK and CDR2 is SYGVNS. Trimming removed 2 bases from V and 2 bases from J, with 18 bases in between. The CDR3, as DNA: TGTGCCAGCAGTGAAACCTTACTCCCGGGGCGAAACACCGGGGAGCTGTTTTTT. As protein: CASSETLLPGRNTGELFF.

The chain couples TRBV3-1 to TRBJ1-1; D perhaps matches TRBD1 (5 bases). Trimming shortened V by 8 bases and J by 0 bases, and 10 bases separated the two germline ends. CDR3 length: 13 residues. The V gene's germline CDR1 is LGHDT and CDR2 YNNKEL (reference sequence). In nucleotides, the CDR3 is TGTGCCAGCGGGGACGGCATGAACACTGAAGCTTTCTTT. It translates to CASGDGMNTEAFF.

This clonotype was recorded once. The chain joins TRBV29-1 to TRBJ2-2; D remains unclear. Germline V gene lookup returns CDR1 SQVTM and CDR2 ANQGSEA. The CDR3 is 12 amino acids. Trimming pared 3 bases from V and 1 base from J, leaving 3 bases between. The CDR3 region has the DNA TGCAGCGTTGATCTGAACACCGGGGAGCTGTTTTTT. Its translation: CSVDLNTGELFF.

The sample holds one count of this clonotype. The chain joins TRBV5-1 to TRBJ2-7, with D possibly matching TRBD1 (6 bases). The V and J ends lost 4 bases and 4 bases respectively, with 21 bases between them. CDR1 and CDR2 (germline): SGHRS, YFSETQ. The CDR3 has 16 residues. The CDR3 reads CASSVAQGRREYEQYF. The CDR3 nucleotides read TGCGCCAGCAGCGTGGCACAGGGCCGCAGGGAGTACGAGCAGTACTTC.

The gene calls are TRBV2 and TRBJ1-4, with D uncertain. Trimming stripped 8 bases from V and 7 bases from J, with 8 bases between. The CDR3 has 11 residues. Germline V gene data show CDR1 as SNHLY and CDR2 as FYNNEI. The CDR3 spells CASAFIEKLFF. CDR3 DNA sequence: TGTGCCAGCGCCTTTATTGAAAAACTGTTTTTT.

This chain joins TRBV20-1 and TRBJ2-6, with D hard to call. CDR1 and CDR2 from the germline V gene are DFQATT and SNEGSKA (reference sequence). V was pared by 0 bases and J by 1 base, with 10 bases between. The CDR3 has 16 amino acids. The CDR3 sequence is CSARDPPSSGANVLTF. The CDR3 DNA sequence: TGCAGTGCTAGAGACCCTCCCAGTTCTGGGGCCAACGTCCTGACTTTC.

This sequence joins TRBV29-1 and TRBJ2-5, with D tentatively TRBD2 (6 bases). Between the trimmed V and J ends, which lost 3 bases and 4 bases, there was a span of 21 bases. Germline CDR1 reads SQVTM; CDR2 reads ANQGSEA. This CDR3 spans 16 amino acids. The CDR3 region is CSVDNIPEGLGETQYF. The CDR3 DNA is TGCAGCGTTGATAACATCCCGGAGGGGCTAGGAGAGACCCAGTACTTC.

The chain employs TRBV27 and TRBJ2-7; 9 positions match TRBD2. The CDR3 is made up of 15 amino acids. CDR1 and CDR2 from the germline V gene are MNHEY and SMNVEV (reference sequence). V was pared by 6 bases and J by 3 bases, with 9 bases of the junction left unmatched. The CDR3 DNA reads as TGTGCCAGCAGCCCGGCTCTAGCGGGAATCTACGAGCAGTACTTC. Translation: CASSPALAGIYEQYF.

The chain's CDR3 is CASSVEGLRGETQYF. The CDR3 coding sequence is TGTGCCAGCAGCGTAGAGGGCCTGAGGGGGGAGACCCAGTACTTC. The chain carries TRBV9 and TRBJ2-5; tentative D call: TRBD1 (6 bases). Trimming removed 0 bases from V and 5 bases from J, with 14 bases in between. CDR3 length equals 15 residues. CDR1 is SGDLS and CDR2 is YYNGEE in the germline V gene.

The V call is TRBV29-1, the J call TRBJ2-5, with D possibly being TRBD2 (6 bases). Trimming cost V 6 bases and J 5 bases, with 13 bases left between them. The CDR3 sequence is 12 residues long. The V gene's germline CDR1 is SQVTM and CDR2 ANQGSEA. The CDR3 sequence: CSVPISGETQYF. CDR3 bases: TGCAGCGTGCCCATAAGCGGGGAGACCCAGTACTTC.

V and J are TRBV9 and TRBJ2-5, with D uncertain. CDR1 and CDR2 from the germline V gene are SGDLS and YYNGEE. CDR3 length: 16 residues. V lost 0 bases to trimming and J lost 4 bases, with 16 bases between them. In DNA form, the CDR3 reads TGTGCCAGCAGCGTAGGGATGGTAGTTGGTCGAGAGACCCAGTACTTC. It yields the protein CASSVGMVVGRETQYF. Together with reference TRBV9 and TRBJ2-5, the CDR3 gives the full variable domain: DSGVTQTPKHLITATGQRVTLRCSPRSGDLSVYWYQQSLDQGLQFLIQYYNGEERAKGNILERFSAQQFPDLHSELNLSSLELGDSALYFCASSVGMVVGRETQYFGPGTRLLVL.

The gene calls are TRBV4-1 and TRBJ2-7, with 9 nucleotides matching TRBD2. The CDR3 loop spans 16 amino acids. In germline, CDR1 is MGHRA, CDR2 YSYEKL. V lost 1 base and J lost 2; bases outside the gene matches: 6. The CDR3, as DNA: TGCGCCAGCAGCCAAGTCGTCGCGGGAGGGACCTACGAGCAGTACTTC. Its translation: CASSQVVAGGTYEQYF.

The chain combines TRBV29-1 with TRBJ2-1; possibly TRBD1 or TRBD2 for D (5 bases each). Germline assignment: CDR1 SQVTM and CDR2 ANQGSEA. The V end lost 7 bases, the J end lost 0 bases, and 19 bases lay between the germline ends. This CDR3 contains 16 residues. For the CDR3, the DNA is TGCAGCGCCGGCGGTGTAGCAGGGAGCTCCTACAATGAGCAGTTCTTC. Amino acid sequence: CSAGGVAGSSYNEQFF.

The V call is TRBV3-1, the J call TRBJ2-1; D not resolved. The length of the CDR3 is 14 residues. V lost 1 base, J lost 9 bases, and 13 bases lay in between. CDR1 and CDR2 from the germline V gene are LGHDT and YNNKEL (reference sequence). CDR3 nucleotide sequence: TGTGCCAGCAGCCAAGTCCCCGAATGGGGTGAGCAGTTCTTC. Translation gives CASSQVPEWGEQFF.

The chain couples TRBV5-6 to TRBJ1-1; D unclear. The V gene's germline CDR1 is SGHDT and CDR2 YYEEEE. V shed 3 bases and J shed 0 bases, with 6 bases lying between them. This CDR3 contains 13 residues. For the CDR3, the DNA is TGTGCCAGCAGCTCCCAGATGAACACTGAAGCTTTCTTT. This sequence encodes CASSSQMNTEAFF. The full variable domain, with the rest looked up from reference TRBV5-6 and TRBJ1-1, is DAGVTQSPTHLIKTRGQQVTLRCSPKSGHDTVSWYQQALGQGPQFIFQYYEEEERQRGNFPDRFSGHQFPNYSSELNVNALLLGDSALYLCASSSQMNTEAFFGQGTRLTVV.

This chain links TRBV3-1 with TRBJ2-7; D perhaps matches TRBD1 (6 bases). Deletions cut 3 bases from V and 2 bases from J, with 11 bases between. The CDR3 covers 14 residues. CDR1 is LGHDT and CDR2 is YNNKEL in the germline V gene (reference sequence). The CDR3, as DNA: TGTGCCAGCAGCCATTCAGGGGCCACCTACGAGCAGTACTTC. This sequence encodes CASSHSGATYEQYF.

DNA of the CDR3: TGTGCCAGCAGTACCAGCAGGGAGTGGTCCCACGAGCAGTACTTC. Its translation: CASSTSREWSHEQYF. This rearrangement joins TRBV27 to TRBJ2-7, with D perhaps TRBD1 or TRBD2 (5 bases each). V gave up 5 bases and J gave up 5 bases, with 19 bases separating them. Germline CDR1 MNHEY, CDR2 SMNVEV (reference sequence). The CDR3 length is 15 residues.

This clonotype occurred once. The chain has TRBV20-1 and TRBJ2-1; D may be TRBD1 or TRBD2 (5 bases each). This CDR3 has 16 amino acids. Germline values: CDR1 DFQATT, CDR2 SNEGSKA (reference sequence). V lost 0 bases and J 8 bases, leaving 20 bases between the germline ends. CDR3 in amino acids: CSARDAGKGDSDEQFF. The CDR3 nucleotides read TGCAGTGCTAGAGACGCAGGGAAAGGGGATAGCGATGAGCAGTTCTTC.